One sample yielded the 4 T cell receptor beta chains listed below, sequenced in a study of CD8+ T cells in alopecia areata. Isolated RNA was reverse transcribed into cDNA used as the sequencing template. Profiling relied on immunoSEQ multiplex PCR, and the TCRdb table lists in-frame clones only, not all of them. The sample lists under 250,000 clones, more than 55% occurring once. Treatment described: oral pan-JAK inhibitor, 5-10 mg twice daily. The sample here was CD4+ T cells sorted from blood, taken at week 44, from a patient treated with tofacitinib. Source of these receptors: a human donor with alopecia areata.

The rearrangement joins TRBV4-1 to TRBJ1-2; tentative D call: TRBD1 (6 bases). The CDR3 length is 14 residues. Between the trimmed V and J ends, which lost 4 bases and 7 bases, there was a span of 16 bases. Germline V lookup: CDR1 MGHRA, CDR2 YSYEKL. CDR3: CASSPLPGETGYTF. The DNA of the CDR3 is TGCGCCAGCAGCCCTCTTCCAGGGGAGACTGGCTACACCTTC.

The genes are TRBV11-2 and TRBJ2-7, with no clear D. V gave up 1 base and J gave up 2 bases, with 3 bases separating them. The CDR3 has 12 amino acids. Germline-derived CDR1 and CDR2 are SGHAT and FQNNGV. CDR3 residues: CASSLAAYEQYF. CDR3 in DNA: TGTGCCAGCAGCTTAGCTGCCTACGAGCAGTACTTC.

Of note for this clone: A read error may account for a junction end that differs from germline. The chain has TRBV7-2 and TRBJ2-3; TRBD2 matches 8 bases. Germline-derived CDR1 and CDR2 are SGHTA and FQGNSA. This CDR3 has 13 residues. The CDR3 reads CASSISGEAPRLF. The CDR3 DNA reads TGTGCCAGCAGCATTAGCGGGGAGGCACCACGGCTTTTT.

CDR3 protein: CASSLRSPADTQYF. The CDR3 bases are TGCGCCAGCAGCTTGCGTTCCCCCGCAGATACGCAGTATTTT. This rearrangement joins TRBV5-1 to TRBJ2-3; no reliable D call. The CDR3 consists of 14 residues. V dropped 1 base and J dropped 4 bases, with 10 bases sitting between them. Germline V CDR1 and CDR2: SGHRS, YFSETQ.